Listed below are T cell receptor beta chains from one sample, sequenced in a study of blood T cell repertoires in COVID-19. Profiled with immunoSEQ multiplex PCR; TCRdb holds only in-frame clones, not every one. The sample shows 130,000 to 150,000 clones, roughly 77% of them seen only once. The sequencing sample was made of peripheral blood. Receptors were obtained from a man aged 55 to 70 with acute or convalescent COVID-19. Each CDR3 is given with its conserved first and last residue. Fields, in order: J gene, clone size, D gene, V gene, CDR3 DNA, CDR3 protein. The D gene is left open where the match is weak. The size entry is marked missing in some rows and otherwise reads once, few, many or a size class.

>TRBJ2-3|-|TRBD2|TRBV19
TGTGCCAGTAGGCAGGGAGGACTAGCGGGAGTATCAGATACGCAGTATTTT
CASRQGGLAGVSDTQYF
>TRBJ2-7|-|-|TRBV30
TGTGCCTGGAGTGTACCAGGTCCCCCCTACGAGCAGTACTTC
CAWSVPGPPYEQYF
>TRBJ1-2|-|TRBD1|TRBV2
TGTGCCAGCAGAGGACAGGGGGGAGGGGGCTACACCTTC
CASRGQGGGGYTF
>TRBJ2-5|-|-|TRBV10-1
TGCGCCAGCAGTGAGTCGATTGGGGCAGAGACCCAGTACTTC
CASSESIGAETQYF
>TRBJ1-1|-|-|TRBV28
TGTGCCAGCAGCCCCGTTCCTCTATTAACTGAAGCTTTCTTT
CASSPVPLLTEAFF
>TRBJ2-1|-|TRBD2|TRBV9
TGTGCCAGCAGCGTAGTAGGACTAGCCGCGGGAGGCTACAATGAGCAGTTCTTC
CASSVVGLAAGGYNEQFF
>TRBJ2-1|few|TRBD1|TRBV7-8
TGTGCCAGCAGCGAAAGGGACAGGCGAAATCAGTTCTTC
CASSERDRRNQFF
>TRBJ2-3|-|TRBD2|TRBV5-6
TGTGCCAGCAGCTTTACTAGCGGACACACAGATACGCAGTATTTT
CASSFTSGHTDTQYF
>TRBJ2-3|-|-|TRBV5-1
TGCGCCAGCAGCCTCGGCCGTGAGGCAGATACGCAGTATTTT
CASSLGREADTQYF
>TRBJ1-2|-|-|TRBV28
TGTGCCAGCAGTTGGGACGGGAGGGACTATGGCTACACCTTC
CASSWDGRDYGYTF